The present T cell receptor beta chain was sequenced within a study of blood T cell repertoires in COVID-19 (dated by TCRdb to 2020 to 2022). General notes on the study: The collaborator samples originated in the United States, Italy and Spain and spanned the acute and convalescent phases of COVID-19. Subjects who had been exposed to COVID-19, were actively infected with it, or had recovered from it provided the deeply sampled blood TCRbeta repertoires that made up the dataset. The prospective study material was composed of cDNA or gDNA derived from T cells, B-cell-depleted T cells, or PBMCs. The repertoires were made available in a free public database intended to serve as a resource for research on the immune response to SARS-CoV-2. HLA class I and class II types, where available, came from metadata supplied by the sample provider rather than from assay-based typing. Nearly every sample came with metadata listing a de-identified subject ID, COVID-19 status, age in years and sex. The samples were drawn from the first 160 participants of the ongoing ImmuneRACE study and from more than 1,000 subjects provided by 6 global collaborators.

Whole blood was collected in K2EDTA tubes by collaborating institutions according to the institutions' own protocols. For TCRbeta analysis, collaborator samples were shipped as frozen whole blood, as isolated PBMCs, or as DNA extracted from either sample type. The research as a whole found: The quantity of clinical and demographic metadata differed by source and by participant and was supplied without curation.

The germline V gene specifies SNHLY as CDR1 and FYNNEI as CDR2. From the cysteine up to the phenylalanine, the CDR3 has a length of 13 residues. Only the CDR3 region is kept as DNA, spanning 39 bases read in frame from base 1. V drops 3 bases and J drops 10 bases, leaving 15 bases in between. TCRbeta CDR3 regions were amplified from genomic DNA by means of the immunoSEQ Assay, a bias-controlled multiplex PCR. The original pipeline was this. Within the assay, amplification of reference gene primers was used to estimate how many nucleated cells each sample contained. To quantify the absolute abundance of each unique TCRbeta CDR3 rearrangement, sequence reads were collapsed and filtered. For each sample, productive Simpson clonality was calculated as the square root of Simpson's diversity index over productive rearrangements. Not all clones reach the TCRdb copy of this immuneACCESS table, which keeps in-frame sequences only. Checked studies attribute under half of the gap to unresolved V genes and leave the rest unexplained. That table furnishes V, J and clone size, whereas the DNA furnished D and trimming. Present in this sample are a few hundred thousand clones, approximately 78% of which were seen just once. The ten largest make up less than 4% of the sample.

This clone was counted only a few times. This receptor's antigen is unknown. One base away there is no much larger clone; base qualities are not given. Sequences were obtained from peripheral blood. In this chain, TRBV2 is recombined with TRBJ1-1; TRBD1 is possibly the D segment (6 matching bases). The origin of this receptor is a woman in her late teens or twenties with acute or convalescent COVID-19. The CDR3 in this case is CASSDGTGPTAFF. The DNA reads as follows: TGTGCCAGCAGTGATGGTACAGGGCCTACAGCTTTCTTT.